Included here is one T cell receptor (beta chain) sequence, with context. Antigen unknown. This sample was included in a study of graft-versus-host responses after intestinal transplantation. In the study overall: As for transplant type, recipients had multivisceral, liver-intestinal, or isolated intestinal grafts. Each patient got anti-thymocyte globulin induction, then tacrolimus and steroids for three to four years.

The germline V gene has CDR1 SQVTM and CDR2 ANQGSEA. Trimming took 7 bases from V and 4 from J, leaving 16 bases between them. This CDR3 has 13 amino acids. TCRdb's copy holds only in-frame clones and misses some; the assay was immunoSEQ multiplex PCR. The sample holds about 100,000 clones, roughly 87% seen once. Points from the study as a whole: Maximum circulating GvH clone levels tracked with early post-transplant HvG decreases.

This TCR was sampled from a human donor who received an intestinal transplant. The sequenced sample was unstimulated CD4+ T cells sorted from spleen or lymph node cells, obtained before intestinal transplant. The V and J genes are TRBV29-1 and TRBJ1-1; TRBD1 might be the D (6 bases). The CDR3 DNA reads TGCAGCGCCCGCCCCGGGACAAGCACTGAAGCTTTCTTT. Translating gives CSARPGTSTEAFF. Full variable domain (outside the CDR3, taken from reference TRBV29-1 and TRBJ1-1): SAVISQKPSRDICQRGTSLTIQCQVDSQVTMMFWYRQQPGQSLTLIATANQGSEATYESGFVIDKFPISRPNLTFSTLTVSNMSPEDSSIYLCSARPGTSTEAFFGQGTRLTVV.